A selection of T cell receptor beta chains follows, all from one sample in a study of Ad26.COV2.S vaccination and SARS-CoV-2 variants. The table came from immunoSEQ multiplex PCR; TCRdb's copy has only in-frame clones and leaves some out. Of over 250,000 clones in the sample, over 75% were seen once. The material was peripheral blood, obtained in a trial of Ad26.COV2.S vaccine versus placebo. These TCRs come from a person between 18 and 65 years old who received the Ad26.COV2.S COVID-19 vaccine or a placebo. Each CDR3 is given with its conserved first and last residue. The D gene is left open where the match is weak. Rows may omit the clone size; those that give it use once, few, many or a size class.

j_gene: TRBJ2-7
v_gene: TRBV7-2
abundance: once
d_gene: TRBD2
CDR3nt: TGTGCCAGCAGCCCAAGACTAGCGGGACAGACTGAGTACTTC
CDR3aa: CASSPRLAGQTEYF

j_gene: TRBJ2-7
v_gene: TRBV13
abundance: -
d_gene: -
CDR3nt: TGTGCCAGCAGCTTAAGCAGGAGCTCCTACGAGCAGTACTTC
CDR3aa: CASSLSRSSYEQYF

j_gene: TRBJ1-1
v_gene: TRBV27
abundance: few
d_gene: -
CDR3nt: TGTGCCAGCAGCCCCCGTGGCTTTCCTGTCGCTGAAGCTTTCTTT
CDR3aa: CASSPRGFPVAEAFF

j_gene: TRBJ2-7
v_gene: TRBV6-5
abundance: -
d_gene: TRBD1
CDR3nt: TGTGCCAGCAGTTTGGGACAGGAGAGCTCCTACGAGCAGTACTTC
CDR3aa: CASSLGQESSYEQYF

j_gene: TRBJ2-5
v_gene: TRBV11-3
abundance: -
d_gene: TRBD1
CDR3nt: TGTGCCAGCAGCCCGGGACAGCAAGAGACCCAGTACTTC
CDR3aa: CASSPGQQETQYF

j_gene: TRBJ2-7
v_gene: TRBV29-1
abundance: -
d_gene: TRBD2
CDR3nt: TGCAGCGTTCGGACTAGCGGATCCTACGAGCAGTACTTC
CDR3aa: CSVRTSGSYEQYF

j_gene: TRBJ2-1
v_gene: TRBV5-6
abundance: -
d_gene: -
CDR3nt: TGTGCCAGCAGCCCGGGGGATGAGCAGTACAATGAGCAGTTCTTC
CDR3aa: CASSPGDEQYNEQFF

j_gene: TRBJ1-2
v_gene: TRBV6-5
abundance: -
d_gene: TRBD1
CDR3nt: TGTGCCACCGCGATTATATGGGACAGCGATGGCTACACCTTC
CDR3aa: CATAIIWDSDGYTF

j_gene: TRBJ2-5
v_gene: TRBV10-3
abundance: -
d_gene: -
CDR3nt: TGTGCCATCAGTGCAAGGGGGGGCCCCGAGACCCAGTACTTC
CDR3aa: CAISARGGPETQYF

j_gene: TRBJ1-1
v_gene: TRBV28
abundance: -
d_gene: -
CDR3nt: TGTGCCAGCAGCCCGGGGGCGCCGGCCACTGAAGCTTTCTTT
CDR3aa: CASSPGAPATEAFF

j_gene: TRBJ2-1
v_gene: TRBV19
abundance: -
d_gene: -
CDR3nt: TGTGCCAGTAGTATTAATTCCGGGAGCTTCAATGAGCAGTTCTTC
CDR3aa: CASSINSGSFNEQFF

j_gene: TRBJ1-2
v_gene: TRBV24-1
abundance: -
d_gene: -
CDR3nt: TGTGCCACCAGTGATTTTTCAGGGTCTGGCTACACCTTC
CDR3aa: CATSDFSGSGYTF

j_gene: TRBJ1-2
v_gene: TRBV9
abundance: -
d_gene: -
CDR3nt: TGTGCCAGCAGCGACCCATATGGCTACACCTTC
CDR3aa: CASSDPYGYTF

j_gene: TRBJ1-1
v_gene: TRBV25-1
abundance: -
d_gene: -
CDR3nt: TGTGCCAGCAGTGAAGGGGGGGATGAAGCTTTCTTT
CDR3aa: CASSEGGDEAFF

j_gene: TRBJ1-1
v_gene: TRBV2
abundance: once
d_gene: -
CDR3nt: TGTGCCAGCAGTGGATCAGTTATGAACACTGAAGCTTTCTTT
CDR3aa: CASSGSVMNTEAFF

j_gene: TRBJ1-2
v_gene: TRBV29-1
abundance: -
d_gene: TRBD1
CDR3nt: TGCAGCGGCACACCGGGACAGGGGTCTGAGGGCTACACCTTC
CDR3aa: CSGTPGQGSEGYTF

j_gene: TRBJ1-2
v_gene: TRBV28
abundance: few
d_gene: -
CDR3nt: TGTGCCAGCAGGGGGAACTATGGCTACACCTTC
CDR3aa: CASRGNYGYTF

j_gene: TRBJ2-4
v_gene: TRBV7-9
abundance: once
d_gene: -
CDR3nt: TGTGCCAGCAGCTTAGATGGCCTAGCCAAAAACATTCAGTACTTC
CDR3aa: CASSLDGLAKNIQYF

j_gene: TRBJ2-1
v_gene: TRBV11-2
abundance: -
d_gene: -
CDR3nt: TGTGCCAGCAGCTTAGAAGTATTAAATGAGCAGTTCTTC
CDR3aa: CASSLEVLNEQFF

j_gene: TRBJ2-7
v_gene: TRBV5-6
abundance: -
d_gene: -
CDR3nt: TGTGCCAGCAGCTTGGCGGCAGGGCTCTACGAGCAGTACTTC
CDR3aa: CASSLAAGLYEQYF

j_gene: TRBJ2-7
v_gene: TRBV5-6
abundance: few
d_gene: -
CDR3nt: TGTGCCAGCAGCTTGGGTCCCTTCGAGCAGTACTTC
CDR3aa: CASSLGPFEQYF

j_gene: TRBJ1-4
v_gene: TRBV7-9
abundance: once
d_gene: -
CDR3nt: TGTGCCAGCAGCGCCTCAGTGGGGCCAAATGAAAAACTGTTTTTT
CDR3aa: CASSASVGPNEKLFF

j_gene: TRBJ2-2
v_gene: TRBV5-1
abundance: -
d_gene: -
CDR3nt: TGCGCCAGCAGCTTGGTGGGGGTCCCCACCGGGGAGCTGTTTTTT
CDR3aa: CASSLVGVPTGELFF

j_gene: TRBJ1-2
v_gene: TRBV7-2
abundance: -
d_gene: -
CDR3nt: TGTGCCAGCAGCTACGACAGCTCGCGTGGGGGCTACACCTTC
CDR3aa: CASSYDSSRGGYTF

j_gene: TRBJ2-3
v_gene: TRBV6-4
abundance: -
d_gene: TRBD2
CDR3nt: TGTGCCAGCAGTCCTAGCGGTGTCGCAGATACGCAGTATTTT
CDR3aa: CASSPSGVADTQYF

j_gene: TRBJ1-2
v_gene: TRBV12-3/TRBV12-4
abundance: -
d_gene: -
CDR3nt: TGTGCCAGCACCCTGGGACCGCGCTATGGCTACACCTTC
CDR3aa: CASTLGPRYGYTF

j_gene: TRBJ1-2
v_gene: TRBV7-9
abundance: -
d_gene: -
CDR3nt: TGTGCCAGCAGCCAGGGACCCGAAGGCTACACCTTC
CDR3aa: CASSQGPEGYTF

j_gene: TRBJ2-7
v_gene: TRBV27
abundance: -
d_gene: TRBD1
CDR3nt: TGTGCCAGCAGTTTATCGGGGACAGGGATTTACGAGCAGTACTTC
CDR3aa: CASSLSGTGIYEQYF

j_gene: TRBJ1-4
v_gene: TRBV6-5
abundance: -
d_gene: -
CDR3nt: TGTGCCAGCAGCCTCATTGGGGGCAATGAAAAACTGTTTTTT
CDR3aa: CASSLIGGNEKLFF

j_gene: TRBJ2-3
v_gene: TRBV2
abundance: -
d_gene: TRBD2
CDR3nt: TGTGCCAGCAGTGATGTAGCGGGAGTGGTGTCGGATACGCAGTATTTT
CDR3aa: CASSDVAGVVSDTQYF

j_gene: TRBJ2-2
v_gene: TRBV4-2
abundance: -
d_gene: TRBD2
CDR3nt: TGTGCCAGCAGCCAAGATCTGGGACTAGCGGGAGTGGGAGGCGGGGAGCTGTTTTTT
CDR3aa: CASSQDLGLAGVGGGELFF

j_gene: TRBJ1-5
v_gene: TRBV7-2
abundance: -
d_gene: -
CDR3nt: TGTGCCAGCAGCTTAAGGGGGAATCAGCCCCAGCATTTT
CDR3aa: CASSLRGNQPQHF

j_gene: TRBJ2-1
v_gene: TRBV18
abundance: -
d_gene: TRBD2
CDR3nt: TGTGCCAGCTCACCACCGTGGGGCGGGGGGTCCTACAATGAGCAGTTCTTC
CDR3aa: CASSPPWGGGSYNEQFF

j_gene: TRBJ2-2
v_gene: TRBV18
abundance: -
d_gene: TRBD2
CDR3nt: TGTGCCAGCTCACCAAGGTCCGAGGGAGGGCCATCCGGGGAGCTGTTTTTT
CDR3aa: CASSPRSEGGPSGELFF

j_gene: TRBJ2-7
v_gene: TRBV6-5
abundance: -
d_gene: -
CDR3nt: TGTGCCTTGCGGAGCCTCCGCGGGAACTACGAGCAGTACTTC
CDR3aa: CALRSLRGNYEQYF

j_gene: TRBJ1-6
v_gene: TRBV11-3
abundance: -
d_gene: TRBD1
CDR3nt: TGTGCCAGCAGCCACAGGGGTCCCAATTCACCCCTCCACTTT
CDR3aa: CASSHRGPNSPLHF

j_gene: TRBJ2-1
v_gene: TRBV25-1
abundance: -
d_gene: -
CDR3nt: TGTGCCAGCAGTGTCGGGACTTCATACAATGAGCAGTTCTTC
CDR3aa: CASSVGTSYNEQFF

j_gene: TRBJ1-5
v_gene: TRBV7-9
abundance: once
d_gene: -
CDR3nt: TGTGCCAGCAGCCTAGGGGGGGGCGGGCAGCCCCAGCATTTT
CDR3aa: CASSLGGGGQPQHF

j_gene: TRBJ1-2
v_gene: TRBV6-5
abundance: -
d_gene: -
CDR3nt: TGTGCCAGCAGCCAGGGCCGGCGAGGATATGGCTACACCTTC
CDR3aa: CASSQGRRGYGYTF

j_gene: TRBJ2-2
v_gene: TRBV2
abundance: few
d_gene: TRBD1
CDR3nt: TGTGCCAGCAGGGACAGGGTGAACACCGGGGAGCTGTTTTTT
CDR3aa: CASRDRVNTGELFF

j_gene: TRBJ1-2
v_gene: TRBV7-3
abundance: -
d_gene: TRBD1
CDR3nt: TGTGCCAGCAGCCTGACAGGGAAGAGTCGCTATGGCTACACCTTC
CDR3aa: CASSLTGKSRYGYTF

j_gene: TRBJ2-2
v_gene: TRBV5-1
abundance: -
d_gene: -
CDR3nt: TGCGCCAGCAGCTTTAGGGCGGACCCCGGGGAGCTGTTTTTT
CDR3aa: CASSFRADPGELFF

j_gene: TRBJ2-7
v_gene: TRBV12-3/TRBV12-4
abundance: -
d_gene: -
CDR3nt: TGTGCCAGCAGTTTGGTTACTGTCTACGAGCAGTACTTC
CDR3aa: CASSLVTVYEQYF

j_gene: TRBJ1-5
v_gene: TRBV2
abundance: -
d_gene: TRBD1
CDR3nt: TGTGCCAGCAGTGAATGGGACAGGGATCAGCCCCAGCATTTT
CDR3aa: CASSEWDRDQPQHF

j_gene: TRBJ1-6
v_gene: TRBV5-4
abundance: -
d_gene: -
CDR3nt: TGTGCCAGCAGCTTTGGACCTAATAATTCACCCCTCCACTTT
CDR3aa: CASSFGPNNSPLHF

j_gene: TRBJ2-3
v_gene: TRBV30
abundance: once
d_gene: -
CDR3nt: TGTGCCTGGAAGGCAGGCGCAGATACGCAGTATTTT
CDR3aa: CAWKAGADTQYF

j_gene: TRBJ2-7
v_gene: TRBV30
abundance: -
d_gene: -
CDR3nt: TGTGCCTGGAGCCTGTCGCTAGAGCAGTACTTC
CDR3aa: CAWSLSLEQYF

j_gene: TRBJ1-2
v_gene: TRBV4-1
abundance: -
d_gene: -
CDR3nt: TGCGCCAGCAGCCAAGTCCCGAGGGAAGGGGCTAACTATGGCTACACCTTC
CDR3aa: CASSQVPREGANYGYTF

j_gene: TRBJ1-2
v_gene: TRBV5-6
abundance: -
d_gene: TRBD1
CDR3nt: TGTGCCAGCAGAACAGGACAGGGGGCTTATGGCTACACCTTC
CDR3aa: CASRTGQGAYGYTF

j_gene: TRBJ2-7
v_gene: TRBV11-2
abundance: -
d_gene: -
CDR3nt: TGTGCCAGCAGCTCTTGGGCCGGGACATCAAACGTCGACGAGCAGTACTTC
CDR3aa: CASSSWAGTSNVDEQYF

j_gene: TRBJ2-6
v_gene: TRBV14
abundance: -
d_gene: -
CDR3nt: TGTGCCAGCAGCCAAGACTCGCGTTCTGGGGCCAACGTCCTGACTTTC
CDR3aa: CASSQDSRSGANVLTF

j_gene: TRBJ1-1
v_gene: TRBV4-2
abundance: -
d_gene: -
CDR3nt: TGTGCCAGCAGCCAAAACCTTGGGGGGACTGGGACTGAAGCTTTCTTT
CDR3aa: CASSQNLGGTGTEAFF